The rows below give T cell receptor beta chains drawn from one sample of a study of cytomegalovirus exposure and HLA in healthy donors. Generated by immunoSEQ multiplex PCR, the TCRdb table keeps only in-frame clones and is missing some. Among around 180,000 clones, around 68% were seen once, and the ten largest hold more than 1.3%. Material for sequencing was PBMCs. Every receptor here comes from a girl between 10 and 17 years old in good health and CMV-seronegative. The CDR3 runs from the conserved cysteine through the conserved F or W. Each record gives: CDR3 length, V gene, clone size, D gene, J gene, CDR3 protein, CDR3 DNA. D genes are given only for firm matches. Expanded clones are given a class, and other clones once, few, many or no size at all.

16	TRBV5-6	NA	NA	TRBJ1-1	CASSRDIIFVNTEAFF	TGTGCCAGCAGTCGGGACATAATTTTTGTGAACACTGAAGCTTTCTTT
14	TRBV13	once	NA	TRBJ2-3	CASSLVALTDTQYF	TGTGCCAGCAGCTTAGTCGCCCTAACAGATACGCAGTATTTT
15	TRBV7-6	NA	TRBD1	TRBJ2-7	CASSQTGQGAQEQYF	TGTGCCAGCAGCCAGACAGGGCAGGGGGCTCAAGAGCAGTACTTC
15	TRBV19	NA	NA	TRBJ2-7	CASSMVEGGSYEQYF	TGTGCCAGTAGTATGGTCGAAGGCGGGTCCTACGAGCAGTACTTC
15	TRBV9	NA	NA	TRBJ2-7	CASSVGGGPQYEQYF	TGTGCCAGCAGCGTAGGAGGAGGACCCCAATACGAGCAGTACTTC
12	TRBV21-1	once	NA	TRBJ1-2	CASSRGGGGYTF	TGTGCCAGCAGCAGGGGGGGCGGTGGCTACACCTTC
11	TRBV6-6	once	NA	TRBJ2-7	CASSAAYEQYF	TGTGCCAGCAGTGCGGCCTACGAGCAGTACTTC
16	TRBV6-1	NA	NA	TRBJ1-2	CASSVRPGVPFGGYTF	TGTGCCAGCAGTGTCAGACCCGGGGTACCATTTGGCGGCTACACCTTC
13	TRBV15	NA	NA	TRBJ1-5	CATSRPGDQPQHF	TGTGCCACCAGCAGACCGGGGGATCAGCCCCAGCATTTT
15	TRBV6-4	few	TRBD2	TRBJ2-1	CASSDSAGGPDEQFF	TGTGCCAGCAGTGACTCGGCGGGGGGGCCGGATGAGCAGTTCTTC
15	TRBV2	NA	TRBD2	TRBJ2-5	CASSEGLAGVSAQYF	TGTGCCAGCAGCGAGGGACTAGCGGGGGTCTCGGCCCAGTACTTC
15	TRBV13	NA	TRBD2	TRBJ2-1	CASSPRLAGINEQFF	TGTGCCAGCAGCCCTAGACTAGCGGGGATCAATGAGCAGTTCTTC
14	TRBV6-1	NA	NA	TRBJ2-7	CASMPSAGGYEQYF	TGTGCCAGCATGCCGTCGGCAGGTGGCTACGAGCAGTACTTC
15	TRBV4-1	NA	NA	TRBJ1-4	CASSQDPGAGEKLFF	TGCGCCAGCAGCCAAGACCCAGGGGCAGGCGAAAAACTGTTTTTT
10	TRBV11-2	NA	NA	TRBJ1-1	CASGTLEAFF	TGTGCCAGCGGGACACTAGAAGCTTTCTTT
15	TRBV21-1	NA	NA	TRBJ1-6	CASHWRQGENSPLHF	TGTGCCAGCCACTGGCGACAGGGGGAAAATTCACCCCTCCACTTT
15	TRBV7-8	NA	TRBD2	TRBJ2-5	CASTHLRGERETQYF	TGTGCCAGCACCCACCTCCGGGGGGAGCGAGAGACCCAGTACTTC
16	TRBV2	NA	TRBD2	TRBJ2-3	CASSERLAGLQDTQYF	TGTGCCAGCAGTGAACGACTAGCGGGGCTTCAAGATACGCAGTATTTT
14	TRBV30	NA	NA	TRBJ2-2	CAWTLTGNTGELFF	TGTGCCTGGACCCTGACAGGGAACACCGGGGAGCTGTTTTTT
13	TRBV11-3	NA	NA	TRBJ1-1	CASSLETGTEAFF	TGTGCCAGCAGCTTAGAGACGGGAACTGAAGCTTTCTTT
12	TRBV29-1	once	TRBD1	TRBJ2-7	CSAGQVSYEQYF	TGCAGCGCCGGACAGGTTTCCTACGAGCAGTACTTC
20	TRBV2	NA	NA	TRBJ1-4	CASSFRRGDEELWPNEKLFF	TGTGCCAGCAGTTTCCGGCGGGGAGACGAGGAGTTGTGGCCTAATGAAAAACTGTTTTTT
12	TRBV5-5	NA	NA	TRBJ1-2	CASSSGAYGYTF	TGTGCCAGCAGCTCAGGGGCCTATGGCTACACCTTC
15	TRBV27	NA	NA	TRBJ1-2	CASSSVLGGLYGYTF	TGTGCCAGCAGTTCCGTTCTTGGTGGCCTCTATGGCTACACCTTC
15	TRBV5-4	NA	NA	TRBJ1-1	CASSHAKQGNTEAFF	TGTGCCAGCAGCCATGCTAAACAGGGGAACACTGAAGCTTTCTTT
19	TRBV1	NA	NA	TRBJ2-1	CTSSQDRRDQYCSYNEQFF	TGCACCAGCAGCCAAGATAGGCGGGACCAATACTGCTCCTACAATGAGCAGTTCTTC
16	TRBV4-2	once	TRBD2	TRBJ2-2	CASSQARGGLTGELFF	TGTGCCAGCAGCCAGGCACGGGGGGGCCTCACCGGGGAGCTGTTTTTT
18	TRBV27	NA	TRBD1	TRBJ1-2	CASSSAQGAGRVNYGYTF	TGTGCCAGCAGTTCAGCGCAGGGGGCCGGAAGAGTTAACTATGGCTACACCTTC
15	TRBV27	NA	TRBD1	TRBJ2-7	CASSSAGTDDYEQYF	TGTGCCAGCAGCTCTGCCGGGACAGACGATTACGAGCAGTACTTC
15	TRBV7-6	NA	TRBD1	TRBJ1-2	CASSLDRDREYGYTF	TGTGCCAGCAGCTTAGACCGGGACAGGGAGTATGGCTACACCTTC
17	TRBV23-1	NA	NA	TRBJ1-6	CASSQPRSGESGSPLHF	TGCGCCAGCAGTCAACCCCGTTCCGGAGAAAGTGGATCACCCCTCCACTTT
11	TRBV30	few	TRBD1	TRBJ2-7	CAWAQGYEQYF	TGTGCCTGGGCACAGGGGTACGAGCAGTACTTC
14	TRBV7-3	NA	TRBD2	TRBJ2-3	CASSSSGPGDTQYF	TGTGCCAGCAGCTCTAGCGGGCCAGGCGATACGCAGTATTTT
14	TRBV5-1	NA	TRBD2	TRBJ2-3	CASRLAGDTDTQYF	TGCGCCAGCAGGTTAGCGGGAGACACAGATACGCAGTATTTT
10	TRBV19	NA	NA	TRBJ2-1	CASFRGEQFF	TGTGCCAGTTTCCGGGGGGAGCAGTTCTTC
13	TRBV7-9	NA	NA	TRBJ1-2	CASSLIVGYGYTF	TGTGCCAGCAGCTTAATAGTCGGCTATGGCTACACCTTC
12	TRBV19	NA	TRBD2	TRBJ2-7	CASSMGGGEQYF	TGTGCCAGTAGTATGGGCGGGGGAGAGCAGTACTTC
16	TRBV5-1	few	NA	TRBJ1-5	CASSTNVGHKDQPQHF	TGCGCCAGCAGCACGAATGTGGGACACAAAGATCAGCCCCAGCATTTT
20	TRBV4-2	once	NA	TRBJ1-6	CASSQEPGISLGSYNSPLHF	TGTGCCAGCAGCCAAGAACCGGGGATCTCGCTAGGGTCCTATAATTCACCCCTCCACTTT
13	TRBV9	NA	NA	TRBJ1-4	CASSSLSGEGLFF	TGTGCCAGCAGCTCCCTGTCAGGGGAAGGGCTGTTTTTT
16	TRBV6-1	NA	NA	TRBJ1-5	CASSEMGAGRDQPQHF	TGTGCCAGCAGTGAAATGGGGGCAGGGAGGGATCAGCCCCAGCATTTT
15	TRBV15	NA	NA	TRBJ1-5	CATSRVTGLFQPQHF	TGTGCCACCAGCAGAGTGACGGGGTTATTTCAGCCCCAGCATTTT
15	TRBV6-1	NA	TRBD1	TRBJ2-2	CASTVQGRTTGELFF	TGTGCCAGCACCGTACAGGGGCGAACCACCGGGGAGCTGTTTTTT
15	TRBV18	NA	TRBD1	TRBJ2-2	CASSPGTGNTGELFF	TGTGCCAGCTCACCCGGGACAGGGAACACCGGGGAGCTGTTTTTT
12	TRBV6-1	NA	NA	TRBJ2-5	CASRVIAETQYF	TGTGCCAGCAGAGTGATTGCGGAGACCCAGTACTTC
15	TRBV5-6	few	TRBD2	TRBJ2-3	CASSSPGTSPDTQYF	TGTGCCAGCAGCTCGCCCGGGACTAGCCCAGATACGCAGTATTTT
14	TRBV9	NA	NA	TRBJ1-2	CASSADGILGGYTF	TGTGCCAGCAGCGCCGACGGGATCTTGGGAGGCTACACCTTC
15	TRBV7-8	NA	TRBD1	TRBJ1-1	CASSFTGTANTEAFF	TGTGCCAGCAGCTTTACCGGGACAGCCAACACTGAAGCTTTCTTT
11	TRBV28	NA	NA	TRBJ2-7	CASGLFPGQYF	TGTGCCAGCGGTCTGTTCCCAGGGCAGTACTTC
15	TRBV7-7	NA	TRBD1	TRBJ2-5	CASSLDRGTHETQYF	TGTGCCAGCAGCTTAGACAGGGGGACTCACGAGACCCAGTACTTC
14	TRBV2	once	TRBD1	TRBJ2-5	CASRARGYQETQYF	TGTGCCAGCAGAGCCAGGGGGTATCAAGAGACCCAGTACTTC
17	TRBV5-6	few	TRBD1	TRBJ1-3	CASSLLRGRGAGNTIYF	TGTGCCAGCAGCTTGCTCCGCGGCAGGGGGGCTGGAAACACCATATATTTT
17	TRBV11-2	once	NA	TRBJ1-3	CASSLARQRLSGNTIYF	TGCGCCAGCAGCTTAGCGAGACAGCGCCTATCTGGAAACACCATATATTTT
14	TRBV27	NA	NA	TRBJ1-4	CASSLGWGKEKLFF	TGTGCCAGCAGTTTAGGGTGGGGCAAGGAAAAACTGTTTTTT